The next 17 T cell receptor beta chains were all read from a single sample in a study of T-cell reconstitution after alpha-beta-depleted transplantation in children. Construction of the TCRbeta library involved unique molecular identifiers. TCRdb reprocessed the PCR reads via MiXCR and lists one record per CDR3 protein. The sample contains about 300,000 distinct CDR3 sequences, about a tenth of which appear only once. The sample here was PBMCs, taken before TCRalphabeta/CD19-depleted stem cell transplant. Source of these receptors: a boy younger than two with acute myeloid leukemia, due to receive a stem cell transplant.

The rearrangement uses TRBV18 and TRBJ1-4; D may be TRBD1 (5 bases). Trimming removed 4 bases at V and 4 bases at J, with 13 bases between. The V gene's germline CDR1 is KGHSH and CDR2 LQKENI. CDR3 length: 15 amino acids. The CDR3 loop reads CASSRRTSFNEKLFF. The CDR3 bases are TGTGCCAGCTCACGACGGACATCGTTTAATGAAAAACTGTTTTTT. The whole variable domain, remainder taken from reference TRBV18 and TRBJ1-4, is NAGVMQNPRHLVRRRGQEARLRCSPMKGHSHVYWYRQLPEEGLKFMVYLQKENIIDESGMPKERFSAEFPKEGPSILRIQQVVRGDSAAYFCASSRRTSFNEKLFFGSGTQLSVL.

CDR3 sequence (DNA): TGCGCCAGCAGTCCCCGACAGGGGGCTGGAGAGCAGTTCTTC. Protein: CASSPRQGAGEQFF. The chain recombines TRBV5-1 with TRBJ2-1; 10 bases align to TRBD1. With 5 bases clipped from V and 10 bases from J, the junction kept 9 bases outside the gene matches. Germline CDR1 and CDR2: SGHRS and YFSETQ. The CDR3 spans 14 residues.

Ten or more counts support this clonotype. The chain's CDR3 is CSASRRALYNEQFF. The CDR3 DNA follows: TGCAGTGCTAGTAGGCGGGCCCTCTACAATGAGCAGTTCTTC. The V gene is TRBV20-1, the J gene TRBJ2-1; D might be TRBD2 (5 bases). There are 14 residues in the CDR3. V lost 3 bases and J 3 bases, leaving 12 bases between the germline ends. CDR1 DFQATT and CDR2 SNEGSKA come from the germline V gene (reference sequence).

The table lists this clonotype with many counts. V is TRBV14 and J is TRBJ2-3; weak D call: TRBD2 (6 bases). CDR1 is SGHDN, CDR2 FVKESK, per germline. CDR3 length: 19 amino acids. Trimming stripped 1 base from V and 5 bases from J, with 25 bases between. In DNA form, the CDR3 reads TGTGCCAGCAGCCAAGGATCTCCATCCCCAACTAGCAGTGGAGATACGCAGTATTTT. It specifies CASSQGSPSPTSSGDTQYF.

J is TRBJ2-7 and V is TRBV5-4; the match to TRBD2 covers 9 bases. Germline V lookup: CDR1 SGHNT, CDR2 YYREEE (reference sequence). CDR3 size: 15 residues. J lost 4 bases, V lost 3 bases, and 8 bases had no gene match. The CDR3 spells CASSWGVAGEYEQYF. The CDR3 region has the DNA TGTGCCAGCAGCTGGGGGGTAGCGGGAGAATACGAGCAGTACTTC.

This clonotype was counted many times. This CDR3 is CASSLTAREQFF. As DNA, the CDR3 is TGCGCCAGCAGCTTGACGGCGCGGGAGCAGTTCTTC. V gene TRBV5-1 combines with J gene TRBJ2-1; the D is unclear. V lost 1 base to trimming and J lost 10 bases, with 9 bases between them. The CDR3 covers 12 residues. Germline lookup yields CDR1 SGHRS and CDR2 YFSETQ.

The sample holds many counts of this clonotype. CDR3 bases: TGTGCCAGCAGTACGGGGGGGACAGGGGCCTACGAGCAGTACTTC. Translation gives CASSTGGTGAYEQYF. The chain joins TRBV6-5 to TRBJ2-7, with 10 bases aligning to TRBD1. V dropped 5 bases and J dropped 2; count of bases not matched to a gene: 6. Germline assignment: CDR1 MNHEY and CDR2 SVGAGI. The CDR3 length is 15 residues.

This clonotype was counted ten times or more. CDR3 region: CASSVWGLDENTIYF. In DNA, the CDR3 is TGTGCCAGCAGCGTCTGGGGGCTAGATGAAAACACCATATATTTT. The chain has TRBV7-2 and TRBJ1-3; weak D call: TRBD1 (6 bases). With 5 bases removed from V and 6 bases from J, the gap between germline ends came to 17 bases. The CDR3 totals 15 residues. In germline, CDR1 is SGHTA, CDR2 FQGNSA. The full variable domain, rest sourced from reference TRBV7-2 and TRBJ1-3, is GAGVSQSPSNKVTEKGKDVELRCDPISGHTALYWYRQSLGQGLEFLIYFQGNSAPDKSGLPSDRFSAERTGGSVSTLTIQRTQQEDSAVYLCASSVWGLDENTIYFGEGSWLTVV.

This clonotype was counted many times. The V call is TRBV20-1, the J call TRBJ2-5, with D possibly being TRBD2 (6 bases). Germline values: CDR1 DFQATT, CDR2 SNEGSKA (reference sequence). The CDR3 has 13 amino acids. V lost 6 bases to trimming and J lost 7 bases, with 18 bases between them. As DNA, the CDR3 is TGCAGTGCGTACCCTCGGGACTTTGCGACCCAGTACTTC. Translation gives CSAYPRDFATQYF.

This clonotype was recorded many times. This chain links TRBV27 with TRBJ2-7; D gene ambiguous. V lost 3 bases to trimming and J lost 3 bases, with 9 bases between them. This CDR3 comprises 13 residues. Germline V gene lookup returns CDR1 MNHEY and CDR2 SMNVEV (reference sequence). For the CDR3, the DNA is TGTGCCAGCAGTTTCGCGGCAGGCTACGAGCAGTACTTC. It codes for CASSFAAGYEQYF.

The sample holds many counts of this clonotype. The chain is built from TRBV11-2 and TRBJ2-3; perhaps TRBD1 as D (6 bases). CDR1 and CDR2 from the germline V gene are SGHAT and FQNNGV. The CDR3 spans 18 residues. V lost 6 bases to trimming and J lost 4 bases, with 26 bases between them. CDR3 loop: CASSIETGPPHPADTQYF. DNA for the CDR3: TGTGCCAGCAGTATAGAGACAGGACCTCCCCACCCCGCAGATACGCAGTATTTT.

Ten or more counts support this clonotype. The V gene is TRBV5-1, the J gene TRBJ1-1, with 8 bases identical to TRBD1. The germline V gene encodes CDR1 SGHRS and CDR2 YFSETQ. Trimming took 4 bases from V and 2 from J; bases not matched to a gene: 4. The CDR3 has 14 residues. This CDR3 reads CASSTGQGNTEAFF. The CDR3 nucleotides are TGCGCCAGCAGCACCGGACAGGGAAACACTGAAGCTTTCTTT.

The DNA of the CDR3 is TGTGCCAGCAGTGAAAGGGGGAGTAATGGCTACACCTTC. Translated, it gives CASSERGSNGYTF. V usage is TRBV6-1 and J usage is TRBJ1-2, with a possible D match to TRBD1 (6 bases). The CDR3 consists of 13 residues. V was pared by 2 bases and J by 6 bases, with 10 bases between. The V gene's germline CDR1 is MNHNS and CDR2 SASEGT.

This clonotype was seen only a few times. The chain joins TRBV7-2 to TRBJ2-3; D unclear. V shed 2 bases and J shed 0 bases, with 12 bases lying between them. Germline CDR1 reads SGHTA; CDR2 reads FQGNSA. The CDR3 length is 16 residues. The CDR3 spells CASSLFFFGSTDTQYF. DNA for the CDR3: TGTGCCAGCAGCTTATTTTTCTTCGGGAGCACAGATACGCAGTATTTT.

This clonotype was recorded at least ten times. This rearrangement joins TRBV28 to TRBJ1-6; D is possibly TRBD1 (6 bases). In germline, CDR1 is MDHEN, CDR2 SYDVKM. Trimming cost V 3 bases and J 0 bases, with 12 bases left between them. The length of the CDR3 is 17 residues. Here the CDR3 reads CASSFGQYSSYNSPLHF. CDR3 DNA: TGTGCCAGCAGTTTTGGACAGTACAGCTCCTATAATTCACCCCTCCACTTT.

This chain uses TRBV12-3 or TRBV12-4 with TRBJ1-6, with D tentatively TRBD1 (6 bases). The CDR3 covers 15 residues. V was pared by 7 bases and J by 7 bases, with 17 bases between. The DNA of the CDR3 is TGTGCCAGCACCGTAGGGGGGGTGCGAAATTCACCCCTCCACTTT. It translates to CASTVGGVRNSPLHF.

This clonotype was seen repeatedly, ten times or more. This chain connects TRBV10-3 to TRBJ2-7, with 11 nucleotides matching TRBD1. CDR3 size: 13 residues. V gave up 10 bases and J gave up 5 bases; unmatched junction bases: 7. Germline CDR1 ENHRY, CDR2 SYGVKD. DNA of the CDR3: TGTGCCACCGGGACAGGGGGAATCCACGAGCAGTACTTC. Translation: CATGTGGIHEQYF.